This TCR beta chain was captured in a study of T cell responses to AZD1222 COVID-19 vaccine. Assay: immunoSEQ multiplex PCR; the TCRdb copy retains only in-frame clones and omits some. The sample holds 130,000 to 150,000 clones, roughly nine tenths seen once. J gave up 3 bases and V 10 bases, and 9 bases lay outside the gene matches. Germline V gene lookup returns CDR1 ENHRY and CDR2 SYGVKD. The CDR3 has 14 residues. This chain links TRBV10-3 with TRBJ2-1; 7 nucleotides line up with TRBD1. Sequencing was performed on peripheral blood, taken 28 days after the second AZD1222 dose. This clonotype was obtained from an adult who received the AZD1222 COVID-19 vaccine. CDR3 in DNA: TGTGCCACCCTATGGGACAGAGACTACAATGAGCAGTTCTTC. Protein: CATLWDRDYNEQFF.